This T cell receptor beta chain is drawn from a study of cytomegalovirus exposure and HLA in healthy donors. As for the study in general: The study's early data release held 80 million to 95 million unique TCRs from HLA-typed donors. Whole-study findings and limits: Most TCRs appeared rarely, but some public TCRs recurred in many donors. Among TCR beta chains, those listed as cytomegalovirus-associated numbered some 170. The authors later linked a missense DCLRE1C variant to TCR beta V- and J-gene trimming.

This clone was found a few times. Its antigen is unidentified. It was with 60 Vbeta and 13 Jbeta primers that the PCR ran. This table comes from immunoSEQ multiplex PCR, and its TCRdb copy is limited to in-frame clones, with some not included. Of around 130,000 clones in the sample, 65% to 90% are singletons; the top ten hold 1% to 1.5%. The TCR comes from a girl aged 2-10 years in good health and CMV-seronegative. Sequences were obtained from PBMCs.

The CDR3 sequence is CASSRHHTEAFF. For the CDR3, the DNA is TGTGCCAGCAGCCGACACCACACTGAAGCTTTCTTT. The chain uses TRBV14 and TRBJ1-1; D uncertain. V was pared by 4 bases and J by 3 bases, with 6 bases between. CDR3 length: 12 residues. Per germline, CDR1 SGHDN and CDR2 FVKESK. Full variable domain (remainder filled in from reference TRBV14 and TRBJ1-1): EAGVTQFPSHSVIEKGQTVTLRCDPISGHDNLYWYRRVMGKEIKFLLHFVKESKQDESGMPNNRFLAERTGGTYSTLKVQPAELEDSGVYFCASSRHHTEAFFGQGTRLTVV.